This record looks at one T cell receptor beta chain sequence and its context. Antigen: not known. In the PCR, 60 Vbeta and 13 Jbeta primers were used. Profiled with immunoSEQ multiplex PCR; TCRdb holds only in-frame clones, not every one. Its listing shows about 120,000 clones. These data originate in a study of cytomegalovirus exposure and HLA in healthy donors. Study-wide results and limits: The authors later found TCR association rates varying by HLA locus, with DRB1 most and HLA-C fewest. The authors enumerated over 150 TCR beta chains as linked to cytomegalovirus.

The sample comprised PBMCs. The sequence was obtained from a man between 18 and 29 years old in good health and CMV-seronegative.

The CDR3 DNA follows: TGTGCCAGCAGTGTAACCCGGGGGGGGTCCAGGGGTGGCTACGAGCAGTACTTC. This encodes CASSVTRGGSRGGYEQYF. The rearrangement uses TRBV28 and TRBJ2-7, with 8 bases lining up with TRBD2. The V and J ends lost 5 bases and 3 bases, in that order; junction bases with no gene match: 18. The CDR3 covers 18 residues. Germline-derived CDR1 and CDR2 are MDHEN and SYDVKM.